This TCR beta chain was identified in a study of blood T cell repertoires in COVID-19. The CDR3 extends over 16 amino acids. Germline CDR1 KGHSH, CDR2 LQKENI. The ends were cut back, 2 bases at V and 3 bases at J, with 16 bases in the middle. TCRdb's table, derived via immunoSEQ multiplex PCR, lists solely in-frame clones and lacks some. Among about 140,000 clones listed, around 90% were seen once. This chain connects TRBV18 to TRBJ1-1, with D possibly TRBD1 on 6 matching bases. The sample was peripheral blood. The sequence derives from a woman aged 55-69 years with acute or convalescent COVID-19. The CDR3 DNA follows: TGTGCCAGCTCACCATGGGGGCAGGGAGGGGACACTGAAGCTTTCTTT. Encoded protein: CASSPWGQGGDTEAFF.